The next 20 T cell receptor beta chains were all read from a single sample in a study of post-analysis software for immune sequencing data. Unique-molecular-identifier-tagged TCR beta cDNA libraries were used. TCRdb re-derived calls from the PCR reads in MiXCR, one entry per CDR3 protein. The sample has roughly 540,000 distinct CDR3 sequences, roughly 34% seen once; the top ten hold roughly 6%. No cognate antigen is known for these TCRs. Study findings and constraints: The study found TRBV5-6, TRBV5-1 and TRBV20-1 among a few TRBV segments more frequent in patients than controls.

The sequencing input was blood. The receptors were sampled from a girl aged 2-17 years with multiple sclerosis.

This clonotype has just a few counts. The chain has TRBV7-8 and TRBJ1-2; no reliable D call. The CDR3 runs to 14 residues. The germline CDR1 and CDR2 sequences are SGHVS and FQNEAQ. Trimming left V 2 bases short and J 3 bases short, with 10 bases between. The CDR3 sequence is CASSLSDAYYGYTF. Written as DNA, the CDR3 is TGTGCCAGCAGCTTAAGCGACGCATACTATGGCTACACCTTC.

The rearrangement uses TRBV6-6 and TRBJ2-3; maybe TRBD1 (6 bases). The CDR3 is made up of 12 amino acids. V gave up 5 bases and J gave up 6 bases, with 9 bases separating them. The germline V gene has CDR1 MNHNY and CDR2 SVGAGI (reference sequence). The CDR3 loop is CASSAQGDTQYF. DNA for the CDR3: TGTGCCAGCAGTGCGCAGGGGGATACGCAGTATTTT.

This chain links TRBV9 with TRBJ2-3; TRBD2 matches at 11 bases. V dropped 5 bases and J dropped 5; count of bases not matched to a gene: 7. The germline V gene encodes CDR1 SGDLS and CDR2 YYNGEE. The CDR3 length is 15 residues. The chain's CDR3 is CASSDSGGAGDTQYF. The CDR3 nucleotides read TGTGCCAGCAGTGATAGCGGGGGGGCCGGAGATACGCAGTATTTT.

This clonotype has just a few counts. The V call is TRBV7-9, the J call TRBJ2-3; 13 bases agree with TRBD2. CDR3 length: 17 amino acids. CDR1 and CDR2 from the germline V gene are SEHNR and FQNEAQ (reference sequence). Losses at the gene ends were 5 bases for V and 0 bases for J; bases not matched to a gene: 5. As DNA, the CDR3 is TGTGCCAGCAGCAGGACTAGCGGGGGATCTAGCACAGATACGCAGTATTTT. Encoded protein: CASSRTSGGSSTDTQYF.

This clonotype has just a few counts. The CDR3 reads CASSIIGGGMSNEQYF. The CDR3 DNA reads TGTGCCAGCAGTATCATAGGGGGGGGTATGAGTAACGAGCAGTACTTC. The chain links TRBV27 to TRBJ2-7, with D perhaps TRBD2 (7 bases). The V end lost 5 bases, the J end lost 5 bases, and 22 bases lay between the germline ends. This CDR3 has 16 residues. Germline CDR1 is MNHEY and CDR2 is SMNVEV (reference sequence).

The rearrangement uses TRBV5-1 and TRBJ2-3; D ambiguous. In germline, CDR1 is SGHRS, CDR2 YFSETQ. Trimming cost V 3 bases and J 4 bases, with 6 bases left between them. The CDR3 is 12 residues long. The CDR3 DNA sequence: TGCGCCAGCAGCTACCCCTCAGATACGCAGTATTTT. It yields the protein CASSYPSDTQYF.

This clonotype is a singleton in its sample. The CDR3 region has the DNA TGCAGTGCTCCCCAACAGGGCCTGGGGGAAAAACTGTTTTTT. Residues: CSAPQQGLGEKLFF. The chain is built from TRBV20-1 and TRBJ1-4; TRBD1 might be the D (6 bases). The ends were cut back, 5 bases at V and 8 bases at J, with 18 bases in the middle. The CDR3 extends over 14 amino acids. CDR1 is DFQATT and CDR2 is SNEGSKA in the germline V gene (reference sequence).

This chain joins TRBV28 and TRBJ2-6; perhaps TRBD1 as D (6 bases). CDR3 length: 15 amino acids. Germline CDR1 MDHEN, CDR2 SYDVKM. The V end was cut by 5 bases, the J end by 4 bases, with 12 bases between. CDR3 nucleotides: TGTGCCAGCAGTGCACCGCAGGGGGGGGCCAACGTCCTGACTTTC. This gives the protein CASSAPQGGANVLTF.

J is TRBJ2-3 and V is TRBV3-1; perhaps D is TRBD1 or TRBD2 (6 bases each). This CDR3 spans 17 amino acids. CDR1 is LGHDT and CDR2 is YNNKEL in the germline V gene (reference sequence). The germline V and J ends were trimmed by 5 bases and 5 bases, with 23 bases remaining between them. CDR3 DNA: TGTGCCAGCAGCACATGGATCGGGGGCGGTGGCATAGATACGCAGTATTTT. The encoded protein is CASSTWIGGGGIDTQYF.

V gene TRBV20-1 combines with J gene TRBJ2-5; no firm D call. V was pared by 5 bases and J by 2 bases, with 6 bases between. Germline assignment: CDR1 DFQATT and CDR2 SNEGSKA (reference sequence). This CDR3 has 11 amino acids. DNA for the CDR3: TGCAGTGCTGGTAAACAAGAGACCCAGTACTTC. This sequence encodes CSAGKQETQYF.

The chain joins TRBV12-3 or TRBV12-4 to TRBJ2-3; 10 bases match TRBD1. This CDR3 is 14 amino acids long. J was trimmed by 2 bases and V by 9 bases; bases with no gene match: 5. This chain's CDR3 is CASSGQGNTDTQYF. CDR3 DNA sequence: TGTGCCAGTTCGGGACAGGGGAACACAGATACGCAGTATTTT.

The rearrangement links TRBV29-1 to TRBJ1-5; perhaps TRBD1 as D (5 bases). Germline V lookup: CDR1 SQVTM, CDR2 ANQGSEA. Trimming shortened V by 4 bases and J by 2 bases, and 12 bases separated the two germline ends. This CDR3 is 14 amino acids long. In DNA form, the CDR3 reads TGCAGCGTTGCTGGGGGTAACGGCAATCAGCCCCAGCATTTT. Translated: CSVAGGNGNQPQHF.

V gene TRBV12-3 or TRBV12-4 combines with J gene TRBJ1-1; perhaps TRBD1 as D (5 bases). The CDR3 is 14 residues long. V was clipped by 4 bases and J by 0 bases, with 9 bases between them. CDR3 residues: CASSSLTVNTEAFF. The DNA for the CDR3 is TGTGCCAGCAGTTCTTTGACAGTGAACACTGAAGCTTTCTTT.

In DNA, the CDR3 is TGTGCCAGCAGCCGGCGAACTAGTCTTCGGGATTTGGGTACGCAGTATTTT. This sequence encodes CASSRRTSLRDLGTQYF. The chain has TRBV6-1 and TRBJ2-3; tentatively, D is TRBD2 (5 bases). V gave up 6 bases and J gave up 8 bases, with 27 bases separating them. The germline CDR1 and CDR2 sequences are MNHNS and SASEGT. There are 17 residues in the CDR3.

The J gene is TRBJ2-2, the V gene TRBV5-1; 10 bases match TRBD2. The V gene's germline CDR1 is SGHRS and CDR2 YFSETQ. CDR3 size: 19 residues. The V gene end was trimmed by 4 bases and the J gene end by 6 bases; junction bases not matched to a gene: 18. The CDR3 DNA follows: TGCGCCAGCAGCCTTAGGACTAGCGGATCATCGCTGCTCTCCGGGGAGCTGTTTTTT. It translates to CASSLRTSGSSLLSGELFF. The full variable domain, its missing parts supplied by reference TRBV5-1 and TRBJ2-2, is KAGVTQTPRYLIKTRGQQVTLSCSPISGHRSVSWYQQTPGQGLQFLFEYFSETQRNKGNFPGRFSGRQFSNSRSEMNVSTLELGDSALYLCASSLRTSGSSLLSGELFFGEGSRLTVL.

The chain combines TRBV7-8 with TRBJ2-1; D is possibly TRBD1 (6 bases). CDR3 size: 11 residues. The V end was cut by 10 bases, the J end by 6 bases, with 10 bases between. Germline loops: CDR1 SGHVS, CDR2 FQNEAQ. CDR3 loop: CAIMTGNEQFF. CDR3 DNA: TGTGCCATCATGACAGGCAATGAGCAGTTCTTC.

The chain joins TRBV28 to TRBJ2-3; TRBD2 matches 10 bases. Germline-derived CDR1 and CDR2 are MDHEN and SYDVKM. The CDR3 is 17 residues long. Germline trimming cut 5 bases from V and 2 bases from J; bases unmatched to any gene: 10. The chain's CDR3 is CASSGKSSGGSTDTQYF. The CDR3 DNA sequence: TGTGCCAGCAGTGGCAAATCTAGCGGGGGATCCACAGATACGCAGTATTTT. Variable domain in full (rest from reference TRBV28 and TRBJ2-3): DVKVTQSSRYLVKRTGEKVFLECVQDMDHENMFWYRQDPGLGLRLIYFSYDVKMKEKGDIPEGYSVSREKKERFSLILESASTNQTSMYLCASSGKSSGGSTDTQYFGPGTRLTVL.

The chain combines TRBV20-1 with TRBJ1-2; D is perhaps TRBD1 (6 bases). The germline V and J ends were trimmed by 5 bases and 3 bases, with 16 bases remaining between them. The CDR3 sequence is 14 residues long. Germline assignment: CDR1 DFQATT and CDR2 SNEGSKA (reference sequence). The CDR3 DNA follows: TGCAGTGCTGCGGGGGGCGGCGGGGACTATGGCTACACCTTC. Its translation is CSAAGGGGDYGYTF.

As to this clonotype: At one of its ends the junction is not consistent with the germline gene, which may arise from a read error. This chain links TRBV4-1 with TRBJ2-1, with a possible D match to TRBD2 (5 bases). This CDR3 has 15 amino acids. Germline V gene lookup returns CDR1 MGHRA and CDR2 YSYEKL. Written as DNA, the CDR3 is TGCGCCAGCAGCCAAATGAGACTAACGAGCAATGAGCAGTCCTTC. It yields the protein CASSQMRLTSNEQSF.

The rearrangement links TRBV12-3 or TRBV12-4 to TRBJ2-1; 11 bases are shared with TRBD2. CDR3 length equals 15 residues. Trimming cost V 8 bases and J 4 bases; bases outside gene matches: 7. The CDR3 sequence: CASSRSGGAYNEQFF. In nucleotides, the CDR3 is TGTGCCAGCTCCCGTAGCGGGGGGGCATACAATGAGCAGTTCTTC.